This T cell receptor (beta chain) was profiled in a study of T-cell memory formation after mild COVID-19. Study results and caveats: Detection of some responders pre-infection suggested pre-existing cross-reactive memory T cells participated.

About this clonotype itself: Its antigen remains unknown.

Each CDR3 protein gets one entry after TCRdb re-called the 5' RACE reads with MiXCR. The table lists 150,000 to 200,000 distinct CDR3 sequences, around a tenth of them singletons. Germline V gives CDR1 KGHSH, CDR2 LQKENI. The CDR3 is 13 amino acids. Germline trimming cut 6 bases from V and 5 bases from J; bases unmatched to any gene: 6. This chain uses TRBV18 with TRBJ2-7; 8 bases match TRBD2. Sample: PBMCs or a T cell subset sorted from them (not recorded which). The clonotype was recovered from a man aged 18-30 years who had mild COVID-19 (a few samples of this study predate the infection). Cell type and time point are not known. For the CDR3, the DNA is TGTGCCAGCTCCCCCGGGAGGGACGACGAGCAGTACTTC. It is translated as CASSPGRDDEQYF.